This T cell receptor (beta chain) derives from a study of cytomegalovirus exposure and HLA in healthy donors. Study background: Genotyping showed around 80% of some 400 donors falling in the Caucasian-associated ancestry cluster.

PCR used 60 Vbeta primers and 13 Jbeta primers. Method: immunoSEQ multiplex PCR; TCRdb's copy keeps in-frame clones and lacks some. Its listing shows about 55,000 clones. The CDR3 sequence is 17 residues long. V was cut by 0 bases and J by 8 bases, with 23 bases left in between. The germline V gene has CDR1 SGHDT and CDR2 YYEEEE. Whereas donors were nominally healthy upon sampling, unrecorded immune exposures were probable. The receptor was isolated from a man aged 50-59 years in good health and CMV-seropositive. The specimen was PBMCs. The chain carries TRBV5-6 and TRBJ1-1; D might be TRBD1 (6 bases). CDR3 nucleotides: TGTGCCAGCAGCTTGGAACAGGGAGCCAGTGGAGAGTTGGAAGCTTTCTTT. Amino acids: CASSLEQGASGELEAFF.